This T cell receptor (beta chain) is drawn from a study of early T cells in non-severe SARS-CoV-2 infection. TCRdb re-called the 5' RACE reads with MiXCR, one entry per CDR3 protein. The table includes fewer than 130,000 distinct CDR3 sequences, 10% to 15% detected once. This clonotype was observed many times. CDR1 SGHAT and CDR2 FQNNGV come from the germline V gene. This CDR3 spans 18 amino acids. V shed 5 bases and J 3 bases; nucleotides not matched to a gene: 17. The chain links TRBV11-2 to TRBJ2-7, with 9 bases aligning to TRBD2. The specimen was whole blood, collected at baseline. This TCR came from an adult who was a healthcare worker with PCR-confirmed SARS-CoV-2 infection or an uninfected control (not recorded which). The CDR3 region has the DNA TGTGCCAGCAGCCCAGCCCCCCGACTAGCGGCGACGAACTACGAGCAGTACTTC. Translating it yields CASSPAPRLAATNYEQYF.